This entry lists 23 T cell receptor beta chains sequenced from one sample in a study of blood T cell repertoires in COVID-19. Only in-frame clones appear in the TCRdb table, and some are missing; sequencing was by immunoSEQ multiplex PCR. This table holds about 140,000 clones, roughly 85% found once. Sequencing input: peripheral blood. These receptors were collected from a man in his fifties with acute or convalescent COVID-19.

This chain connects TRBV5-5 to TRBJ1-4; 8 positions match TRBD1. The CDR3 has 18 amino acids. Germline CDR1 reads SGHKS; CDR2 reads YYEKEE (reference sequence). The V and J ends lost 0 bases and 3 bases, in that order; junction bases with no gene match: 10. CDR3 bases: TGTGCCAGCAGCTTGGCACCCGGTCAGGGACAGGCTAATGAAAAACTGTTTTTT. Residues: CASSLAPGQGQANEKLFF. Filled out from reference TRBV5-5 and TRBJ1-4, the complete variable domain reads DAGVTQSPTHLIKTRGQQVTLRCSPISGHKSVSWYQQVLGQGPQFIFQYYEKEERGRGNFPDRFSARQFPNYSSELNVNALLLGDSALYLCASSLAPGQGQANEKLFFGSGTQLSVL.

This chain links TRBV7-2 with TRBJ2-3, with D possibly matching TRBD2 (5 bases). Germline V gene sequence: CDR1 SGHTA, CDR2 FQGNSA. With 5 bases removed from V and 4 bases from J, the gap between germline ends came to 19 bases. The CDR3 runs to 16 residues. DNA of the CDR3: TGTGCCAGCAGCCTAAAGAGAGGGCGGTACCCAGATACGCAGTATTTT. This encodes CASSLKRGRYPDTQYF.

The chain is built from TRBV27 and TRBJ1-6; 10 bases map to TRBD1. V dropped 5 bases and J dropped 10; count of bases not matched to a gene: 5. The CDR3 sequence is 14 residues long. Germline V lookup: CDR1 MNHEY, CDR2 SMNVEV (reference sequence). The CDR3, as DNA: TGTGCCAGCAGTCCGGGACAGGGGAGGTCACCCCTCCACTTT. This encodes CASSPGQGRSPLHF.

This chain uses TRBV7-9 with TRBJ2-1, with a possible D match to TRBD1 (7 bases). Per the germline V gene, CDR1 is SEHNR and CDR2 is FQNEAQ (reference sequence). The CDR3 sequence is 14 residues long. Trimming removed 5 bases at V and 8 bases at J, with 16 bases between. The DNA for the CDR3 is TGTGCCAGCAGCACGACTGACAGGGAGGATGAGCAGTTCTTC. As protein: CASSTTDREDEQFF.

The chain carries TRBV5-8 and TRBJ2-1, with 8 bases aligning to TRBD2. This CDR3 is built from 16 residues. Losses at the gene ends were 2 bases for V and 2 bases for J; bases not matched to a gene: 6. Germline CDR1 and CDR2: SGHTS and YDEGEE. Here the CDR3 reads CASSFRISGAYNEQFF. The CDR3 DNA reads as TGTGCCAGCAGCTTTCGGATTAGCGGGGCCTACAATGAGCAGTTCTTC.

The chain carries TRBV10-1 and TRBJ2-3; possible D gene TRBD1, 5 bases. V gave up 4 bases and J gave up 2 bases, with 7 bases separating them. Germline loops: CDR1 WNHNN, CDR2 SYGVQD (reference sequence). The CDR3 runs 13 residues. This CDR3 is CASSARATDTQYF. The CDR3, as DNA: TGCGCCAGCAGTGCCAGGGCCACAGATACGCAGTATTTT.

The chain employs TRBV23-1 and TRBJ1-4, with no clear D. TRBV23-1 is designated an ORF whose function remains uncertain. The length of the CDR3 is 16 residues. V dropped 2 bases and J dropped 0 bases, with 10 bases sitting between them. CDR3 loop: CASSQTTPATNEKLFF. The CDR3 coding sequence is TGCGCCAGCAGTCAAACCACTCCGGCAACTAATGAAAAACTGTTTTTT.

This chain joins TRBV6-9 and TRBJ2-3, with TRBD2 identical over 12 bases. Germline assignment: CDR1 MNHGY and CDR2 SVAAGI. CDR3 length: 19 amino acids. V dropped 2 bases and J dropped 2; count of bases not matched to a gene: 11. The CDR3 spells CASSYPPRLAGAPTDTQYF. CDR3 bases: TGTGCCAGCAGTTATCCCCCTCGACTAGCGGGGGCCCCCACAGATACGCAGTATTTT.

V usage is TRBV7-9 and J usage is TRBJ2-7, with D perhaps matching TRBD2 (5 bases). Trimming cost V 4 bases and J 2 bases, with 15 bases left between them. Looked up from germline, CDR1 is SEHNR and CDR2 is FQNEAQ (reference sequence). CDR3 length: 15 amino acids. The CDR3 bases are TGTGCCAGCAGCTCTCTTAGTAGCGTACCCTACGAGCAGTACTTC. Amino acids: CASSSLSSVPYEQYF.

CDR3 bases: TGTGCCAGCAGCCAAGGACAGGGGGCTACAGATACGCAGTATTTT. Encoded protein: CASSQGQGATDTQYF. The rearrangement uses TRBV13 and TRBJ2-3, with 11 nucleotides matching TRBD1. After removal of 5 bases from V and 3 bases from J, the junction contained 4 bases not matched to a gene. The CDR3 runs to 15 residues. The germline CDR1 and CDR2 sequences are PRHDT and FYEKMQ (reference sequence).

The V gene is TRBV9, the J gene TRBJ1-1; TRBD1 is a possible D gene (5 bases). From germline, CDR1 is SGDLS and CDR2 YYNGEE. CDR3 length equals 15 residues. Between the trimmed V and J ends, which lost 4 bases and 1 base, there was a span of 14 bases. CDR3 sequence (DNA): TGTGCCAGCAGCCCCCACCTGGGGGGGAACACTGAAGCTTTCTTT. Amino acids: CASSPHLGGNTEAFF.

The chain recombines TRBV5-1 with TRBJ2-5; 7 bases fit TRBD1. The CDR3 sequence is 15 residues long. Trimming took 7 bases from V and 1 from J; bases not matched to a gene: 10. The V gene's germline CDR1 is SGHRS and CDR2 YFSETQ. CDR3 residues: CASGTQGRSQETQYF. CDR3 DNA: TGCGCCAGCGGAACACAGGGGCGCTCCCAAGAGACCCAGTACTTC.

The V gene is TRBV3-1 (or the pseudogene TRBV3-2), the J gene TRBJ1-5; D is unclear. This CDR3 comprises 13 residues. V lost 0 bases and J 4 bases, leaving 4 bases between the germline ends. Germline V CDR1 and CDR2: LGHDT, YNNKEL (reference sequence). The CDR3 reads CASSQDGNQPQHF. The CDR3 nucleotides are TGTGCCAGCAGCCAAGACGGGAATCAGCCCCAGCATTTT.

The gene calls are TRBV28 and TRBJ2-1; D might be TRBD2 (5 bases). Trimming shortened V by 6 bases and J by 7 bases, and 22 bases separated the two germline ends. Germline V gives CDR1 MDHEN, CDR2 SYDVKM. CDR3 length: 16 residues. CDR3 sequence reads: CASRPTNRRELNEQFF. In nucleotides, the CDR3 is TGTGCCAGCAGGCCTACTAATAGAAGGGAGCTAAATGAGCAGTTCTTC. The full variable domain, rest sourced from reference TRBV28 and TRBJ2-1, is DVKVTQSSRYLVKRTGEKVFLECVQDMDHENMFWYRQDPGLGLRLIYFSYDVKMKEKGDIPEGYSVSREKKERFSLILESASTNQTSMYLCASRPTNRRELNEQFFGPGTRLTVL.

This clone was seen a few times. The chain links TRBV6-5 to TRBJ1-4; 7 positions agree with TRBD1. The CDR3 is made up of 15 amino acids. Germline lookup yields CDR1 MNHEY and CDR2 SVGAGI. After removal of 5 bases from V and 2 bases from J, the junction contained 5 bases not matched to a gene. CDR3 in DNA: TGTGCCAGCAGTAACGAGACAGGGACTAATGAAAAACTGTTTTTT. Its protein product is CASSNETGTNEKLFF.

V and J are TRBV3-1 (or the pseudogene TRBV3-2) and TRBJ2-3; possibly TRBD2 for D (6 bases). V shed 2 bases and J shed 2 bases, with 11 bases lying between them. The CDR3 runs 15 residues. Germline V gives CDR1 LGHDT, CDR2 YNNKEL (reference sequence). The CDR3: CASSQQAGTTDTQYF. For the CDR3, the DNA is TGTGCCAGCAGCCAACAAGCGGGCACCACAGATACGCAGTATTTT.

This rearrangement joins TRBV14 to TRBJ1-1, with a tentative D call TRBD1 (6 bases). Germline loops: CDR1 SGHDN, CDR2 FVKESK. The CDR3 runs to 16 residues. V was trimmed by 5 bases and J by 2 bases, leaving 18 bases between them. CDR3 protein: CASSGVYRDINTEAFF. The CDR3 DNA reads as TGTGCCAGCAGCGGAGTGTACAGGGACATTAACACTGAAGCTTTCTTT. Full variable domain (rest looked up from reference TRBV14 and TRBJ1-1): EAGVTQFPSHSVIEKGQTVTLRCDPISGHDNLYWYRRVMGKEIKFLLHFVKESKQDESGMPNNRFLAERTGGTYSTLKVQPAELEDSGVYFCASSGVYRDINTEAFFGQGTRLTVV.

The rearrangement joins TRBV5-1 to TRBJ1-4, with D possibly matching TRBD1 (5 bases). Looked up from germline, CDR1 is SGHRS and CDR2 is YFSETQ. The germline V and J ends were trimmed by 7 bases and 7 bases, with 20 bases remaining between them. The CDR3 is 15 amino acids. The CDR3 bases are TGCGCCAGCCGATCCCAGGGCGGGGCGGCTGAAAAACTGTTTTTT. This gives the protein CASRSQGGAAEKLFF.

The chain has TRBV19 and TRBJ1-4; D remains unclear. The V gene lost 4 bases and the J gene lost 7 bases, with 10 bases spanning the gap. This CDR3 has 13 amino acids. Germline CDR1 reads LNHDA; CDR2 reads SQIVND (reference sequence). CDR3 residues: CASSRRGSEKLFF. In DNA form, the CDR3 reads TGTGCCAGTAGTAGGCGGGGTAGTGAAAAACTGTTTTTT.

The V and J genes are TRBV9 and TRBJ1-1; 9 bases match TRBD1. With 3 bases clipped from V and 5 bases from J, the junction kept 8 bases outside the gene matches. Germline-derived CDR1 and CDR2 are SGDLS and YYNGEE. CDR3 size: 15 residues. In nucleotides, the CDR3 is TGTGCCAGCAGCGGATATGGACAGGGGTATACTGAAGCTTTCTTT. It translates to CASSGYGQGYTEAFF.

V and J are TRBV3-1 (or the pseudogene TRBV3-2) and TRBJ2-1; 7 bases match TRBD2. The CDR3 is 16 residues long. The trim removed 4 bases at V and 1 base at J, leaving 7 bases unmatched. Germline values: CDR1 LGHDT, CDR2 YNNKEL (reference sequence). CDR3 coding DNA: TGTGCCAGCAGCCTTCGACCGGGGGGATCCTACAATGAGCAGTTCTTC. Amino acids: CASSLRPGGSYNEQFF.

The genes are TRBV28 and TRBJ2-7, with TRBD1 matching over 9 bases. Per germline, CDR1 MDHEN and CDR2 SYDVKM. The ends lost 5 bases at V and 2 bases at J; junction bases unmatched: 16. The CDR3 totals 18 residues. The CDR3 protein is CASSPHPRDRVIPYEQYF. CDR3 bases: TGTGCCAGCAGTCCCCATCCGCGGGACAGGGTGATCCCCTACGAGCAGTACTTC.

V and J are TRBV11-2 and TRBJ2-7, with D possibly being TRBD1 (6 bases). Trimming removed 1 base from V and 3 bases from J, with 10 bases in between. CDR1 is SGHAT and CDR2 is FQNNGV in the germline V gene. The CDR3 runs to 14 residues. This chain's CDR3 is CASSLALTGYEQYF. The CDR3, as DNA: TGTGCCAGCAGCTTAGCTCTGACAGGCTACGAGCAGTACTTC.